This record concerns one T cell receptor beta chain sequence. The assay was immunoSEQ multiplex PCR, and TCRdb's table has in-frame clones only and misses some. Of 240,000 or so clones in the sample, around 87% were seen once. With 6 bases removed from V and 13 bases from J, the gap between germline ends came to 10 bases. The CDR3 length is 11 residues. This specimen belongs to a study of blood T cell repertoires in COVID-19. Whole-study context: Collection of acute and convalescent COVID-19 samples took place in the United States, Italy and Spain. From T cells, B-cell-depleted T cells, or PBMCs came the material, which was cDNA or gDNA.

Sequenced input: peripheral blood. The source of this sequence is a woman in her 70s with active or convalescent COVID-19. The chain employs TRBV12-3 or TRBV12-4 and TRBJ1-6; no firm D call. The CDR3 region is CASSPGGPLHF. In DNA form, the CDR3 reads TGTGCCAGCAGCCCCGGAGGCCCCCTCCACTTT.